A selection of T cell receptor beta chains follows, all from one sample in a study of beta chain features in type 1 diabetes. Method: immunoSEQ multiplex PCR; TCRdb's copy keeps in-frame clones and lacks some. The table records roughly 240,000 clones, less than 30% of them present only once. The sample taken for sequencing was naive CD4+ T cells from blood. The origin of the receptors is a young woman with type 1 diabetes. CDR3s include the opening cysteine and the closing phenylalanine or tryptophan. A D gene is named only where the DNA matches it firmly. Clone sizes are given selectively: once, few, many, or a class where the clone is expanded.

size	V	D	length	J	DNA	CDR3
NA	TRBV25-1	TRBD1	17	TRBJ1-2	TGTGCCAGCAGTCCGATCTCCGCCGGGACAGCGAACTATGGCTACACCTTC	CASSPISAGTANYGYTF
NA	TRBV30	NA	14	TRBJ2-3	TGTGCCTGGTGTAGGACTGACCTCACAGATACGCAGTATTTT	CAWCRTDLTDTQYF
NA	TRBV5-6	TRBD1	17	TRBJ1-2	TGTGCCAGCAGCTTGGACGCGGGACAGGGGGCAGACTATGGCTACACCTTC	CASSLDAGQGADYGYTF
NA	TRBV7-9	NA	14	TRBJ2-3	TGTGCCAGCCTCCCTGGGAGATTCACAGATACGCAGTATTTT	CASLPGRFTDTQYF
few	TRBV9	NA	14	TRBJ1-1	TGTGCCAGCAGCGTAGACAGGGAGGGCACTGAAGCTTTCTTT	CASSVDREGTEAFF
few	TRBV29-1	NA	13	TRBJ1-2	TGCAGCGTTTCAGGACAGACTAACTATGGCTACACCTTC	CSVSGQTNYGYTF
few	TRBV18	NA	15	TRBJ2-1	TGTGCCAGCTCACCACCGAATTTAGCATACAATGAGCAGTTCTTC	CASSPPNLAYNEQFF
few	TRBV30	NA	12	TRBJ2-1	TGTGCCTGGGCAATTGCGGGTAATGAGCAGTTCTTC	CAWAIAGNEQFF
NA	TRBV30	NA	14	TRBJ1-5	TGTGCCTGGAGTGGGGGACAACGCAATCAGCCCCAGCATTTT	CAWSGGQRNQPQHF
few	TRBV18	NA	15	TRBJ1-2	TGTGCCAGCTCACCTCGATCAGGAGCGGTCGGAGGCTACACCTTC	CASSPRSGAVGGYTF
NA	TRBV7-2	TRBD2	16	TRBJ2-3	TGTGCCAGCAGCTTAGTAGGGACTAGCTGGACAGATACGCAGTATTTT	CASSLVGTSWTDTQYF
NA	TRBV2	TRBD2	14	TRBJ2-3	TGTGCCAGCGGACTAGCGGGAGTAGCAGATACGCAGTATTTT	CASGLAGVADTQYF
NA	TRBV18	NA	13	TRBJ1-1	TGTGCCAGCTCACCGAGGGAAGACACTGAAGCTTTCTTT	CASSPREDTEAFF
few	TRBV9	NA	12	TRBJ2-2	TGTGCCAGCACCGCAGGGACCGGGGAGCTGTTTTTT	CASTAGTGELFF
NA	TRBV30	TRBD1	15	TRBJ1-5	TGTGCCTGGAGCGCCGGGACAGGGGGCAATCAGCCCCAGCATTTT	CAWSAGTGGNQPQHF
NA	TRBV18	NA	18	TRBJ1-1	TGTGCCAGCTCACCACTTATATCCCAGGGTCGGACGAACACTGAAGCTTTCTTT	CASSPLISQGRTNTEAFF
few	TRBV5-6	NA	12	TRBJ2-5	TGTGCCAGCAGCTTAATACTGGAGACCCAGTACTTC	CASSLILETQYF
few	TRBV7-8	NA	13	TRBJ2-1	TGTGCCAGCAGCGCTGACAGTAATGGTGAGCAGTTCTTC	CASSADSNGEQFF
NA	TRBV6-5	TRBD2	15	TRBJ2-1	TGTGCCAGCAGTTATCAACTAGCGGGCCACAATGAGCAGTTCTTC	CASSYQLAGHNEQFF
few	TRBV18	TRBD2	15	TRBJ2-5	TGTGCCAGCTCACCACTTAGCGGGAGGTCGGAGACCCAGTACTTC	CASSPLSGRSETQYF
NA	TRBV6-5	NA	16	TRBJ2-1	TGTGCCAGCAGTTACTCGTCTACGCAAGGGGGCAATGAGCAGTTCTTC	CASSYSSTQGGNEQFF
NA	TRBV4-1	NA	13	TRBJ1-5	TGCGCCAGCAGCCAGGAGCCTAATCAGCCCCAGCATTTT	CASSQEPNQPQHF
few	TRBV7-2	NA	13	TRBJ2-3	TGTGCCAGCAGCTTTACTATCACAGATACGCAGTATTTT	CASSFTITDTQYF
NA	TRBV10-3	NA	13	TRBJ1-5	TGTGCCATCAGTGAGTCGCCGGATCAGCCCCAGCATTTT	CAISESPDQPQHF
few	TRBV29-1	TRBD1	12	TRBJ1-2	TGCAGCGTTGGCCAGGGGGAGGATGGCTACACCTTC	CSVGQGEDGYTF
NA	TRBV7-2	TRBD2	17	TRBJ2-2	TGTGCCAGCAGCCGGGGGACTAGCGGGGTGATTACCGGGGAGCTGTTTTTT	CASSRGTSGVITGELFF
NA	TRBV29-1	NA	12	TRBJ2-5	TGCAGCGTTCCGCCAGACCAAGAGACCCAGTACTTC	CSVPPDQETQYF
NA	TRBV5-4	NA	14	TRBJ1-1	TGTGCCAGCAGCCCGGTCGAATCGGGCACTGAAGCTTTCTTT	CASSPVESGTEAFF
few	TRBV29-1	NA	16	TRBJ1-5	TGCAGCGTTGCAGGGGAAATAGGGCAACTAAATCAGCCCCAGCATTTT	CSVAGEIGQLNQPQHF
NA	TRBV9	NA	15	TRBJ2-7	TGTGCCAGCAGCCCCTTGGAGGCGACCCCCTACGAGCAGTACTTC	CASSPLEATPYEQYF
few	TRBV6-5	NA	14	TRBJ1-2	TGTGCCAGCAGTTACCTAAACAGAAACTATGGCTACACCTTC	CASSYLNRNYGYTF
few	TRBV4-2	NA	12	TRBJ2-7	TGTGCCAGCAGCCAAGATCAATACGAGCAGTACTTC	CASSQDQYEQYF